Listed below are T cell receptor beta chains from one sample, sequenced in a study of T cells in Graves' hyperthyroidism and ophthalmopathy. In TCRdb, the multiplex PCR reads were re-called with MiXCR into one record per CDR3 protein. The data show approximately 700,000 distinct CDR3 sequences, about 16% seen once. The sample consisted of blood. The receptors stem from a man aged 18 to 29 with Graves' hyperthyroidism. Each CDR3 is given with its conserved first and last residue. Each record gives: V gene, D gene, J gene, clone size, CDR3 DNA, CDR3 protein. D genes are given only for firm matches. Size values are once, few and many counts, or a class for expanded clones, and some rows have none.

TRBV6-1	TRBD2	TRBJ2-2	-	TGTGCCAGCAGGCCGGGACTAGCTGTTGTCGGGGAGCTGTTTTTT	CASRPGLAVVGELFF
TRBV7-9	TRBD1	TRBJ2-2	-	TGTGCCAGCAGCCCGCCGGGGACAGGGCAACGGACCGGGGAGCTGTTTTTT	CASSPPGTGQRTGELFF
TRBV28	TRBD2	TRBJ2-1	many	TGTGCCAGCAGCCCAGCGGGATGGAATGAGCAGTTCTTC	CASSPAGWNEQFF
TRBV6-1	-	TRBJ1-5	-	TGTGCCAGCAGTGAATCGGGAGGGGCTGGTCAGCCCCAGCATTTT	CASSESGGAGQPQHF
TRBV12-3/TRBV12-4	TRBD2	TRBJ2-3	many	TGTGCCAGCAGTCGGGACTACCGCACATATACGCAGTATTTT	CASSRDYRTYTQYF
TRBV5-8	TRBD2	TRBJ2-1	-	TGTGCCAGCAGCTGGGGACTACCTTCTTACAATGAGCAGTTCTTC	CASSWGLPSYNEQFF
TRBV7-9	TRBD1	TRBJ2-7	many	TGTGCCAGCAGCGTCGACAGGGGCCGGGTCTACGAGCAGTACTTC	CASSVDRGRVYEQYF
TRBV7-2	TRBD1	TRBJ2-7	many	TGTGCCAGCAGCCCCTCCGGGACAGGGCCCTACGAGCAGTACTTC	CASSPSGTGPYEQYF
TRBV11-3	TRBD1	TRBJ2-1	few	TGTGCCAGCAGCCAATCCCCGACAGGGAATGAGCAGTTCTTC	CASSQSPTGNEQFF
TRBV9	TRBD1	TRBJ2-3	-	TGTGCCAGCAGCGGACAAGGGGGCGGCACAGATACGCAGTATTTT	CASSGQGGGTDTQYF
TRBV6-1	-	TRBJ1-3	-	TGTGCCAGCAGTGAAGGGTGGTTCTCTGGAAACACCATATATTTT	CASSEGWFSGNTIYF
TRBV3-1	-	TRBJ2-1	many	TGTGCCAGCAGCCAAGAAGTCAGAGTCTACAATGAGCAGTTCTTC	CASSQEVRVYNEQFF
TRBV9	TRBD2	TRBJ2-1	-	TGTGCCAGCAGCGTCTCCGGACTAGCGGGAGTTGTTTACAATGAGCAGTTCTTC	CASSVSGLAGVVYNEQFF
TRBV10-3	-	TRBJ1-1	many	TGTGCCATCAAGGGTGACGGCACTGAAGCTTTCTTT	CAIKGDGTEAFF
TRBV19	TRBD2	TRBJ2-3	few	TGTGCCAGTAGGCACCCCGGGACTAGCGACACAGATACGCAGTATTTT	CASRHPGTSDTDTQYF
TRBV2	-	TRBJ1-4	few	TGTGCCAGCAGTGAAGAAGGGGGGAATGAAAAACTGTTTTTT	CASSEEGGNEKLFF
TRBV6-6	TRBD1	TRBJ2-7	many	TGTGCCAGCAGTTACACCGGGACAGGGTCAAACGAGCAGTACTTC	CASSYTGTGSNEQYF
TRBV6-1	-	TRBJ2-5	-	TGTGCCAGCACCCCGCGGGCGATAGAGACCCAGTACTTC	CASTPRAIETQYF
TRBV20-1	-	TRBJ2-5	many	TGCAGTGCTACCCGGTGGGAGACCCAGTACTTC	CSATRWETQYF
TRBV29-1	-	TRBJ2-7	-	TGCAGCGTCAAGGTGTCCGGGACTCTGGGAGAGCAGTACTTC	CSVKVSGTLGEQYF
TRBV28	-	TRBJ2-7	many	TGTGCCAGCAGTTTGGCCCCGGCTAGCCGGAGTTGGGGCGAGCAGTACTTC	CASSLAPASRSWGEQYF
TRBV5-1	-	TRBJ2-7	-	TGCGCCAGCAGCTTGGGACGGACAAGCTCCTACGAGCAGTACTTC	CASSLGRTSSYEQYF
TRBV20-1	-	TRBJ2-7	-	TGCAGCCCCAGGGGGGGATCCTACGAGCAGTACTTC	CSPRGGSYEQYF
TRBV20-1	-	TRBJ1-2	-	TGCAGTGCTAGGCGAGGAGGGGAGAGCTACACCTTC	CSARRGGESYTF
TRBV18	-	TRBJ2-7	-	TGTGCCAGCTCATCGACAGTTTCACCATACGAGCAGTACTTC	CASSSTVSPYEQYF
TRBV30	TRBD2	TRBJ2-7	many	TGTGCCTGGAGGCCGACTCGGAGCGGGAGGTACGAGCAGTACTTC	CAWRPTRSGRYEQYF
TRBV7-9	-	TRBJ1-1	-	TGTGCCAGCAGCCCGAGAGGGCGTGACAGGTCGGTTACGGCTTTCTTT	CASSPRGRDRSVTAFF
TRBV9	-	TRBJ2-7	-	TGTGCCAGCAGCGTAGGGGCACACCTATCCTACGAGCAGTACTTC	CASSVGAHLSYEQYF
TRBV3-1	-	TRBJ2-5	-	TGTGCCAGCAGCCAAGATAGGGGGAGGGGGCTAGAGACCCAGTACTTC	CASSQDRGRGLETQYF
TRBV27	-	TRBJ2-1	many	TGTGCCAGCAGTTCCTGGGAGGTTTTCAATGAGCAGTTCTTC	CASSSWEVFNEQFF